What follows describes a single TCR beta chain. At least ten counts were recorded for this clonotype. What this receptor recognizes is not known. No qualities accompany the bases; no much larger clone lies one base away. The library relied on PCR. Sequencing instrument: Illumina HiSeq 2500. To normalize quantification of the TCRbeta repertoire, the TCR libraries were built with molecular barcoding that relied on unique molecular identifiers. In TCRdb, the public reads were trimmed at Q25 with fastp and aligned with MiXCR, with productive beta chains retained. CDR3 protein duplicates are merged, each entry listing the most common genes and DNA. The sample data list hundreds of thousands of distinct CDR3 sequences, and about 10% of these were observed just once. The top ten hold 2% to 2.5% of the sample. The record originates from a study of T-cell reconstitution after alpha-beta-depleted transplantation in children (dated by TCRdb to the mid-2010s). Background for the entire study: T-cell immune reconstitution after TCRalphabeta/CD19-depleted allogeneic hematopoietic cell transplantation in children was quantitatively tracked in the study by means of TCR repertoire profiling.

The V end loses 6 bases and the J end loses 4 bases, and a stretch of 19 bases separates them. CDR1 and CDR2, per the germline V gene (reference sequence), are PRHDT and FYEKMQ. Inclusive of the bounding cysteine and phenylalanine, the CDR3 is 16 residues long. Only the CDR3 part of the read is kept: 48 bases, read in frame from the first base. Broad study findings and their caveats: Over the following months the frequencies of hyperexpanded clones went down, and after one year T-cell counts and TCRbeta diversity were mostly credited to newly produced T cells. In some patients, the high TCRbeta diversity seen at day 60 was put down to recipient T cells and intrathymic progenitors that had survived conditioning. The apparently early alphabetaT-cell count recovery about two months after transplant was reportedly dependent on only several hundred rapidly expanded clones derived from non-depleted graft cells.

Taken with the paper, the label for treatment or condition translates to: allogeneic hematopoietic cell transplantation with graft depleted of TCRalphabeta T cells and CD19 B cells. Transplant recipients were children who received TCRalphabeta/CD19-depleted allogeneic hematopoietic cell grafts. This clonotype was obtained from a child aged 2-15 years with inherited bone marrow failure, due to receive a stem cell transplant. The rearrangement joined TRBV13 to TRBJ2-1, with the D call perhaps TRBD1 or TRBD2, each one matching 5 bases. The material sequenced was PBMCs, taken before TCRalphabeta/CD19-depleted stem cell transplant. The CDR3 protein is CASRHKGKGPYNEQFF. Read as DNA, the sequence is TGTGCCAGCAGGCATAAGGGTAAGGGACCATACAATGAGCAGTTCTTC. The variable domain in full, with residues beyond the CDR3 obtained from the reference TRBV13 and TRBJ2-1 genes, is AAGVIQSPRHLIKEKRETATLKCYPIPRHDTVYWYQQGPGQDPQFLISFYEKMQSDKGSIPDRFSAQQFSDYHSELNMSSLELGDSALYFCASRHKGKGPYNEQFFGPGTRLTVL.